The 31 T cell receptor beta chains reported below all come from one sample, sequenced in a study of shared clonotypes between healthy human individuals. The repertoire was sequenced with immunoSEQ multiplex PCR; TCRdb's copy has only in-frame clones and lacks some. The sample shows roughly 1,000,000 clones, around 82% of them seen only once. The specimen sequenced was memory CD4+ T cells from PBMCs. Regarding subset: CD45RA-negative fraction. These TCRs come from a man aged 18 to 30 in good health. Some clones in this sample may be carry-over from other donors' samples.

CDR3 bases: TGCGCCAGCAGCCCGACGTCGTATAGGGGTCAGTACTTC. As protein: CASSPTSYRGQYF. V usage is TRBV5-1 and J usage is TRBJ2-7; a possible D gene is TRBD1 (5 bases). V was shortened by 4 bases and J by 10 bases, with 18 bases between the two germline ends. Germline-derived CDR1 and CDR2 are SGHRS and YFSETQ. CDR3 size: 13 residues.

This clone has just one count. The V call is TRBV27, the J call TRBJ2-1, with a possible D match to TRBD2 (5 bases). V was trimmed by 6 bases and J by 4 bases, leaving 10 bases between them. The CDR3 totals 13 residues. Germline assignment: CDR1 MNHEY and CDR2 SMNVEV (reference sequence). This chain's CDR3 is CASRGSAYNEQFF. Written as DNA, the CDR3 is TGTGCCAGCAGGGGGAGCGCGTACAATGAGCAGTTCTTC.

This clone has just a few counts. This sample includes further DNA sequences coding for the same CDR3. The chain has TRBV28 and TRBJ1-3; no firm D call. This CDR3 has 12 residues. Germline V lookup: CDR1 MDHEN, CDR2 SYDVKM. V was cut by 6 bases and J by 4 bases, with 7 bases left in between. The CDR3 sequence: CASRSSGNTIYF. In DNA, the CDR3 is TGTGCCAGCAGATCGTCCGGAAACACCATATATTTT.

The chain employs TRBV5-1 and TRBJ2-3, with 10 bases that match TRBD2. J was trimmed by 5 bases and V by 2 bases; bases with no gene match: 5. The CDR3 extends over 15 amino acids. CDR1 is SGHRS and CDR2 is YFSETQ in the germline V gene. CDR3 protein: CASSFRLAGLDTQYF. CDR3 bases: TGCGCCAGCAGCTTCCGACTAGCGGGTCTAGATACGCAGTATTTT. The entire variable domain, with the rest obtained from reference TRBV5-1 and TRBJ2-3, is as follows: KAGVTQTPRYLIKTRGQQVTLSCSPISGHRSVSWYQQTPGQGLQFLFEYFSETQRNKGNFPGRFSGRQFSNSRSEMNVSTLELGDSALYLCASSFRLAGLDTQYFGPGTRLTVL.

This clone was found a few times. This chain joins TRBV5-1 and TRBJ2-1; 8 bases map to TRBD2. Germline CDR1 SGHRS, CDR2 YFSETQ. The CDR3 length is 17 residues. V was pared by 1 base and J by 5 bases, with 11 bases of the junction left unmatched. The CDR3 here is CASSLQGTRAGHNEQFF. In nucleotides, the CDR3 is TGCGCCAGCAGCTTGCAGGGGACTAGGGCGGGACACAATGAGCAGTTCTTC.

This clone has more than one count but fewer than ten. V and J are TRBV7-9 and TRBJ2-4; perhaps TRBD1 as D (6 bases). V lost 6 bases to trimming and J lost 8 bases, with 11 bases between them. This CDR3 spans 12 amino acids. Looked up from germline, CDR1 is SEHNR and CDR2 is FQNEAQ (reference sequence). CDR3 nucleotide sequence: TGTGCCAGCAGTGGGGACATTGACATTCAGTACTTC. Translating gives CASSGDIDIQYF.

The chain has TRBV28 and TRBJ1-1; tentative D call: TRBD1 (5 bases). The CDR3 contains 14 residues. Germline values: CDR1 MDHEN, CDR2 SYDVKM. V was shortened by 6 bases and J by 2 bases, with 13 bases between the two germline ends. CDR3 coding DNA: TGTGCCAGCAGGGCCGGGGGTTCTAACACTGAAGCTTTCTTT. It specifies CASRAGGSNTEAFF. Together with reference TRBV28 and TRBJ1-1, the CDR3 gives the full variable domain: DVKVTQSSRYLVKRTGEKVFLECVQDMDHENMFWYRQDPGLGLRLIYFSYDVKMKEKGDIPEGYSVSREKKERFSLILESASTNQTSMYLCASRAGGSNTEAFFGQGTRLTVV.

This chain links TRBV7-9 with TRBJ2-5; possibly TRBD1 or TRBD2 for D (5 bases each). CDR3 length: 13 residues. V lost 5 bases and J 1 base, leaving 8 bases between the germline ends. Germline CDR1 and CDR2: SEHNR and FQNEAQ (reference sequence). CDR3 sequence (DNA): TGTGCCAGCAGCCGTGGGACCCAAGAGACCCAGTACTTC. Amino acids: CASSRGTQETQYF.

The CDR3 reads CASGLGQSYEQYF. CDR3 nucleotides: TGTGCCAGCGGTCTTGGACAGAGCTACGAGCAGTACTTC. The genes are TRBV28 and TRBJ2-7; D possibly corresponds to TRBD1 (6 bases). The CDR3 is 13 amino acids. Trimming took off 8 bases at V and 3 bases at J, with 14 bases between the two ends. Germline V gene sequence: CDR1 MDHEN, CDR2 SYDVKM.

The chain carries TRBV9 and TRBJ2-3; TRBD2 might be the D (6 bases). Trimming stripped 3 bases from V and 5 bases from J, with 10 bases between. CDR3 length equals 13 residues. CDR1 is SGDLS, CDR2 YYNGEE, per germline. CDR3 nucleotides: TGTGCCAGCAGCGGGGGAGGAGGAGATACGCAGTATTTT. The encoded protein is CASSGGGGDTQYF.

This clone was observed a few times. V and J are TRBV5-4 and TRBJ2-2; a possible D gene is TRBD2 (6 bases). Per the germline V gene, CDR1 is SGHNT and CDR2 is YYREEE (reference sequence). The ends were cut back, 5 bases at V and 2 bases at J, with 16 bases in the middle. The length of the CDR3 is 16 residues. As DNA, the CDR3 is TGTGCCAGCAGTTCGTTAGCGGACCTAAACACCGGGGAGCTGTTTTTT. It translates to CASSSLADLNTGELFF.

CDR3 DNA sequence: TGCGCCAGCGATCCGGGGTACCAAGAGACCCAGTACTTC. The encoded protein is CASDPGYQETQYF. The chain combines TRBV5-1 with TRBJ2-5; D is perhaps TRBD2 (5 bases). Trimming pared 7 bases from V and 0 bases from J, leaving 10 bases between. The CDR3 is 13 amino acids. The germline gives CDR1 SGHRS, CDR2 YFSETQ.

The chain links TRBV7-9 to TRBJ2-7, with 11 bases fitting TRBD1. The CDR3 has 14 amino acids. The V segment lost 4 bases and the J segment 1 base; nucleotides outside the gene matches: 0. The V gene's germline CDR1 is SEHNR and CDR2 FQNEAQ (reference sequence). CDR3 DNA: TGTGCCAGCAGCTGGGACAGGGGGTCCTACGAGCAGTACTTC. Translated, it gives CASSWDRGSYEQYF.

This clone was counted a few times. The CDR3 nucleotides are TGTGCCAGCAATCAGCGGGGATACACCGGGGAGCTGTTTTTT. This encodes CASNQRGYTGELFF. The rearrangement joins TRBV5-4 to TRBJ2-2, with TRBD2 identical over 7 bases. Germline loops: CDR1 SGHNT, CDR2 YYREEE (reference sequence). The V and J ends lost 6 bases and 3 bases, in that order; junction bases with no gene match: 5. The CDR3 is 14 amino acids.

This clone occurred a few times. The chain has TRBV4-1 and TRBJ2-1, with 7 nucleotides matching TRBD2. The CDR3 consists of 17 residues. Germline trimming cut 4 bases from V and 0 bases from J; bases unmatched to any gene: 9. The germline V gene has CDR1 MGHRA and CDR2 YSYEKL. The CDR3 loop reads CASSPRHGRSSYNEQFF. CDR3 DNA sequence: TGCGCCAGCAGCCCCCGCCACGGGAGGAGCTCCTACAATGAGCAGTTCTTC.

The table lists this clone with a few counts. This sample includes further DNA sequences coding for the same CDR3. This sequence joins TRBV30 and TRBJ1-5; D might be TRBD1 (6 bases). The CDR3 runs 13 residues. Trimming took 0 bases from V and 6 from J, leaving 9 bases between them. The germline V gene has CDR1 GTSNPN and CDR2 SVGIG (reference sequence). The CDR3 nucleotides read TGTGCCTGGAGTGTACAGGGATCTCAGCCCCAGCATTTT. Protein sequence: CAWSVQGSQPQHF.

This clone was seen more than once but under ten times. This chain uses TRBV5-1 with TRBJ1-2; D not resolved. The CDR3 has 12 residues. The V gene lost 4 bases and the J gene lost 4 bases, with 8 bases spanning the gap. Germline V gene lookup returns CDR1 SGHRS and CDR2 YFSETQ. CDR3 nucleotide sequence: TGCGCCAGCAGCCCGGCTACCTATGGCTACACCTTC. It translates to CASSPATYGYTF.

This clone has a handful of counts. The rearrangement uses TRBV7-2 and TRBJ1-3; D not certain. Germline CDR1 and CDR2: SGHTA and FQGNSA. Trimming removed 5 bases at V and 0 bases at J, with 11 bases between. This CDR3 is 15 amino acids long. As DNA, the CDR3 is TGTGCCAGCAGCCCCTCCAGGATCTCTGGAAACACCATATATTTT. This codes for CASSPSRISGNTIYF. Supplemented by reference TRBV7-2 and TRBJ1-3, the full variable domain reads GAGVSQSPSNKVTEKGKDVELRCDPISGHTALYWYRQSLGQGLEFLIYFQGNSAPDKSGLPSDRFSAERTGGSVSTLTIQRTQQEDSAVYLCASSPSRISGNTIYFGEGSWLTVV.

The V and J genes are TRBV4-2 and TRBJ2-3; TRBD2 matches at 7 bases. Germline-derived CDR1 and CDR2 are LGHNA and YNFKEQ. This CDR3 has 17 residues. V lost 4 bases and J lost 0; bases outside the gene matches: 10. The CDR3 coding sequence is TGTGCCAGCAGCCCACCTCAAGGGACTACTAGCACAGATACGCAGTATTTT. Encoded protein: CASSPPQGTTSTDTQYF.

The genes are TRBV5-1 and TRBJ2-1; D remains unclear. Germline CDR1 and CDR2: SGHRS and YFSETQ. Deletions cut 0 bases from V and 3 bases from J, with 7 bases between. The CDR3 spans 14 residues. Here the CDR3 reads CASSLDPLYNEQFF. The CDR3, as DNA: TGCGCCAGCAGCTTGGATCCTCTCTACAATGAGCAGTTCTTC.

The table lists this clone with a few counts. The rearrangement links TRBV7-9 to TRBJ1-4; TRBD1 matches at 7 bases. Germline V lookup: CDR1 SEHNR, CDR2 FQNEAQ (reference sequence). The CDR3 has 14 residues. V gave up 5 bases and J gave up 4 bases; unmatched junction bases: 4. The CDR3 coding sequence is TGTGCCAGCAGCCCCGGGACAGATAATGAAAAACTGTTTTTT. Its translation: CASSPGTDNEKLFF.

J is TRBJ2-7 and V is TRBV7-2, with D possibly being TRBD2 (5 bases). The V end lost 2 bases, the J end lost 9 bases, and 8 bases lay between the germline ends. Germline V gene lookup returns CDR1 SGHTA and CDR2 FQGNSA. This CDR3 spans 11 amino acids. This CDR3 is CASSLNEGQYF. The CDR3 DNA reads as TGTGCCAGCAGCTTAAACGAGGGGCAGTACTTC.

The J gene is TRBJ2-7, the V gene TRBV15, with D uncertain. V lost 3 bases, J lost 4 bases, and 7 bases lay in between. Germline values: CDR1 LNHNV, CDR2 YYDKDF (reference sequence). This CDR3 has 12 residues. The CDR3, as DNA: TGTGCCACCAGCAGCCATGGGTACGAGCAGTACTTC. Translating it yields CATSSHGYEQYF. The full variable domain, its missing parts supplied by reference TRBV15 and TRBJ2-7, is DAMVIQNPRYQVTQFGKPVTLSCSQTLNHNVMYWYQQKSSQAPKLLFHYYDKDFNNEADTPDNFQSRRPNTSFCFLDIRSPGLGDTAMYLCATSSHGYEQYFGPGTRLTVT.

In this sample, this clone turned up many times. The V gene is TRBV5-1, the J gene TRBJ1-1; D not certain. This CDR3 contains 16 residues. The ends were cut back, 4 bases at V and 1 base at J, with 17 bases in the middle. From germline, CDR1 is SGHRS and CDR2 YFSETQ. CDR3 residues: CASSPRIFTANTEAFF. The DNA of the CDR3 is TGCGCCAGCAGCCCTAGGATCTTTACAGCGAACACTGAAGCTTTCTTT.

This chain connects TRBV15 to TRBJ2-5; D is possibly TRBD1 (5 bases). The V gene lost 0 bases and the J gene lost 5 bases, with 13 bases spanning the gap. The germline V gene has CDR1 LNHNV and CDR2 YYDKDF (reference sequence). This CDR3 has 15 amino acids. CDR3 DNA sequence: TGTGCCACCAGCAGAGATCCGCAGGGTGGGGAGACCCAGTACTTC. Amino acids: CATSRDPQGGETQYF.

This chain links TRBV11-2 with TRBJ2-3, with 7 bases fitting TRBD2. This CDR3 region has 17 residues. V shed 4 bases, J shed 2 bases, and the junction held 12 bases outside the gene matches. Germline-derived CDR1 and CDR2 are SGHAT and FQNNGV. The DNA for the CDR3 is TGTGCCAGCAGCTCACGGACGGCTAGCGGAGCCACAGATACGCAGTATTTT. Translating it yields CASSSRTASGATDTQYF.

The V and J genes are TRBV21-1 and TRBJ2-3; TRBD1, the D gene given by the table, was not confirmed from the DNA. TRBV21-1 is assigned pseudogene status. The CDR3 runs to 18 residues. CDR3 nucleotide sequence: TGTGCCAGCAGCAAAGCGGTACGGCAGGGCTACAGCACAGATACGCAGTATTTT. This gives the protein CASSKAVRQGYSTDTQYF.

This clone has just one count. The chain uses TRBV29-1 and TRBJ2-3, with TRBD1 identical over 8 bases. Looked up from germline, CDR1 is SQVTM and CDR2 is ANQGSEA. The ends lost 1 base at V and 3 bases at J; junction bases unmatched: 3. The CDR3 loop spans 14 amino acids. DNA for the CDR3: TGCAGCGTTGAAGGACAGGGGATGACAGATACGCAGTATTTT. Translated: CSVEGQGMTDTQYF.

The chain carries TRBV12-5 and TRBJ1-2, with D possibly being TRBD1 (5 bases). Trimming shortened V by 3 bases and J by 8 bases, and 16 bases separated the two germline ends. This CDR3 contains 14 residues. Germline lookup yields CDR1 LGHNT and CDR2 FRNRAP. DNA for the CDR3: TGTGCTAGTGGTTTCCTGAATGGGGGTGAAGGCTACACCTTC. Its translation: CASGFLNGGEGYTF.

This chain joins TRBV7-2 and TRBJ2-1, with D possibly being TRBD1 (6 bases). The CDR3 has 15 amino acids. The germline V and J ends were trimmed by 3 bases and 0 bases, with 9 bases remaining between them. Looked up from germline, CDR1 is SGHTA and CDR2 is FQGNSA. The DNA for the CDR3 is TGTGCCAGCAGCTTTACGGACAGCTCCTACAATGAGCAGTTCTTC. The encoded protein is CASSFTDSSYNEQFF.

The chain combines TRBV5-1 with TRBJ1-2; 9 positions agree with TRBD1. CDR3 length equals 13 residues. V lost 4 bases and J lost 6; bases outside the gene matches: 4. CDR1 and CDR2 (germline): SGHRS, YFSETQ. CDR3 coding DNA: TGCGCCAGCAGCGTACAGGGGGCGGATGGCTACACCTTC. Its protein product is CASSVQGADGYTF.